The 27 T cell receptor beta chains below come from one sample, sequenced in a study of blood T cells in healthy people across ages (dated by TCRdb to between 2015 and 2017). Preparation of the library involved 5' RACE. A second 7 to 11 cycle PCR used a sample-barcoded 5' primer and a J-beta primer mix. Clones were called with MiXCR by TCRdb after fastp trimmed the public reads at Q25, and only in-frame beta chains were retained. One record per CDR3 amino acid sequence lists the most common genes and DNA. Counted in this sample were around 2 million distinct CDR3 sequences; about 39% of them appeared once. 23% of the sample belongs to the ten largest clones. The sequenced sample was blood. These receptors came from a human donor in good health.

The chain is built from TRBV5-1 and TRBJ1-1; the D is unclear. CDR1 is SGHRS and CDR2 is YFSETQ in the germline V gene. The CDR3 is 15 amino acids. Trimming left V 4 bases short and J 3 bases short, with 16 bases between. This chain's CDR3 is CASSRAPTVYTEAFF. CDR3 nucleotides: TGCGCCAGCAGCCGGGCGCCCACAGTGTACACTGAAGCTTTCTTT.

This clonotype was observed a few times. The V gene is TRBV20-1, the J gene TRBJ2-1, with 8 bases identical to TRBD2. Germline CDR1 and CDR2: DFQATT and SNEGSKA (reference sequence). The CDR3 sequence is 14 residues long. The J segment lost 2 bases and the V segment lost 4 bases, leaving 4 bases of the junction unmatched. The CDR3 DNA is TGCAGTGCTAACCCCGGGGGGGCCTACAATGAGCAGTTCTTC. Its translation is CSANPGGAYNEQFF.

The chain employs TRBV6-4 and TRBJ1-5; D is unresolved. The germline gives CDR1 MRHNA, CDR2 SNTAGT. The CDR3 is 14 amino acids. V was pared by 5 bases and J by 6 bases, with 14 bases between. CDR3: CASSPENDGQPQHF. In nucleotides, the CDR3 is TGTGCCAGCAGTCCCGAAAACGACGGTCAGCCCCAGCATTTT.

CDR3 nucleotides: TGCAGTGCAAAAAAACCGGGACAGGGAATTGGGGGCAATCAGCCCCAGCATTTT. Translating gives CSAKKPGQGIGGNQPQHF. V gene TRBV20-1 combines with J gene TRBJ1-5, with 9 bases fitting TRBD1. CDR3 length: 18 amino acids. V gave up 6 bases and J gave up 2 bases; unmatched junction bases: 17. Germline-derived CDR1 and CDR2 are DFQATT and SNEGSKA (reference sequence).

This clonotype turned up a few times. This chain connects TRBV7-6 to TRBJ2-6; no clear D gene. This CDR3 comprises 15 residues. Per the germline V gene, CDR1 is SGHVS and CDR2 is FNYEAQ. V lost 5 bases to trimming and J lost 0 bases, with 8 bases between them. The CDR3 DNA reads as TGTGCCAGCAGCCATGACCCCTCTGGGGCCAACGTCCTGACTTTC. This gives the protein CASSHDPSGANVLTF.

CDR3 nucleotides: TGTGCCAGCAGGGAGAATGAAAAACTGTTTTTT. Its translation: CASRENEKLFF. This chain joins TRBV12-3 or TRBV12-4 and TRBJ1-4; the D is unclear. Trimming removed 6 bases from V and 5 bases from J, with 4 bases in between. The CDR3 is made up of 11 amino acids.

This clonotype was picked up a small number of times. J is TRBJ2-5 and V is TRBV9; TRBD2 matches at 9 bases. The J call may be faulty, since TRBJ2-7 better matches the DNA end. Germline V gene lookup returns CDR1 SGDLS and CDR2 YYNGEE. This CDR3 is 16 amino acids long. CDR3 bases: TGTGCCAGCAGCGTAGAACAAGCGGGGGGACCCTACGAGCAGTACTTC. It codes for CASSVEQAGGPYEQYF.

The J gene is TRBJ2-4, the V gene TRBV14; D unclear. The closer fit of TRBJ2-5 to the DNA end suggests the J call may be wrong. Germline V gives CDR1 SGHDN, CDR2 FVKESK. The CDR3 sequence is 14 residues long. The CDR3 DNA sequence: TGTGCCAGCAGCCCCCGTGTTGTAGCAGAGACCCAGTACTTC. This codes for CASSPRVVAETQYF.

The rearrangement uses TRBV2 and TRBJ2-6; the D is unclear. Germline V gene data show CDR1 as SNHLY and CDR2 as FYNNEI. The CDR3 contains 14 residues. The V and J ends lost 0 bases and 2 bases respectively, with 2 bases between them. In DNA, the CDR3 is TGTGCCAGCAGTGAAGCTCCTGGGGCCAACGTCCTGACTTTC. The encoded protein is CASSEAPGANVLTF.

The chain uses TRBV28 and TRBJ1-2; D not resolved. Germline lookup yields CDR1 MDHEN and CDR2 SYDVKM. V was clipped by 6 bases and J by 5 bases, with 10 bases between them. The length of the CDR3 is 12 residues. As DNA, the CDR3 is TGTGCCAGCAGAATGGTCAATTATGGCTACACCTTC. This sequence encodes CASRMVNYGYTF.

This rearrangement joins TRBV12-3 or TRBV12-4 to TRBJ1-3; TRBD1 might be the D (5 bases). This CDR3 has 12 residues. The ends were cut back, 3 bases at V and 13 bases at J, with 13 bases in the middle. The CDR3 loop reads CASSFHFRVIYF. DNA for the CDR3: TGTGCCAGCAGTTTTCACTTCAGGGTTATATATTTT.

This clonotype has just one count. This chain joins TRBV4-3 and TRBJ2-3; D possibly uses TRBD1 or TRBD2 (7 bases each). Between the trimmed V and J ends, which lost 5 bases and 3 bases, there was a span of 18 bases. The CDR3 is made up of 16 amino acids. From germline, CDR1 is LGHNA and CDR2 YSLEER. CDR3 nucleotides: TGCGCCAGCAGCGAACGTTACAGGGGAGGGACAGATACGCAGTATTTT. Translating it yields CASSERYRGGTDTQYF.

The rearrangement joins TRBV4-1 to TRBJ2-1; the D gene is possibly TRBD2 (6 bases). CDR3 length: 16 residues. V lost 5 bases to trimming and J lost 4 bases, with 18 bases between them. In germline, CDR1 is MGHRA, CDR2 YSYEKL. DNA of the CDR3: TGCGCCAGCAGCGTTATCGGAGGGCCTGTTTACAATGAGCAGTTCTTC. Translation gives CASSVIGGPVYNEQFF.

This clonotype occurred a few times. V usage is TRBV24-1 and J usage is TRBJ2-3; TRBD1 aligns across 7 bases. Germline V gene sequence: CDR1 KGHDR, CDR2 SFDVKD. V shed 6 bases, J shed 0 bases, and the junction held 11 bases outside the gene matches. The CDR3 totals 17 residues. The CDR3 spells CATSTNVGTESTDTQYF. The CDR3 nucleotides read TGTGCCACCAGTACTAACGTGGGGACAGAAAGCACAGATACGCAGTATTTT.

The CDR3 DNA follows: TGTGCCAGCAGCTTATATACAGGGGGGGGAACTGAAGCTTTCTTT. Its translation is CASSLYTGGGTEAFF. The V call is TRBV7-2, the J call TRBJ1-1, with TRBD1 identical over 8 bases. With V trimmed by 2 bases and J by 5 bases, 7 bases remained unmatched. CDR1 SGHTA and CDR2 FQGNSA come from the germline V gene. The CDR3 covers 15 residues.

This rearrangement joins TRBV5-6 to TRBJ1-4; no clear D gene. This CDR3 has 14 amino acids. CDR1 and CDR2 from the germline V gene are SGHDT and YYEEEE. Trimming shortened V by 4 bases and J by 5 bases, and 12 bases separated the two germline ends. This chain's CDR3 is CASSSDGFNEKLFF. The CDR3 DNA is TGTGCCAGCAGCAGCGACGGGTTCAATGAAAAACTGTTTTTT. The variable domain in full, completed from reference TRBV5-6 and TRBJ1-4, reads DAGVTQSPTHLIKTRGQQVTLRCSPKSGHDTVSWYQQALGQGPQFIFQYYEEEERQRGNFPDRFSGHQFPNYSSELNVNALLLGDSALYLCASSSDGFNEKLFFGSGTQLSVL.

The chain links TRBV6-1 to TRBJ2-1; 8 bases line up with TRBD1. V lost 2 bases, J lost 7 bases, and 4 bases stayed unmatched. CDR1 and CDR2 from the germline V gene are MNHNS and SASEGT. This CDR3 comprises 14 residues. The CDR3 region has the DNA TGTGCCAGCAGTGAAAACTGGACAGGGAATGAGCAGTTCTTC. Amino acid sequence: CASSENWTGNEQFF.

In DNA form, the CDR3 reads TGTGCCAGCAGTTACTCGATTTTGGCTTCAGAGGCGCAGTACTTC. This encodes CASSYSILASEAQYF. V and J are TRBV6-2 or TRBV6-3 and TRBJ2-5; D call uncertain. The germline V gene encodes CDR1 MNHEY and CDR2 SVGEGT. V gave up 0 bases and J gave up 11 bases, with 19 bases separating them. The CDR3 extends over 15 amino acids.

The genes are TRBV7-2 and TRBJ2-3; the D gene is possibly TRBD1 (6 bases). Germline V gene lookup returns CDR1 SGHTA and CDR2 FQGNSA. V gave up 5 bases and J gave up 3 bases, with 15 bases separating them. The CDR3 is 15 amino acids. This CDR3 reads CASSRTPTGTDTQYF. The CDR3 nucleotides are TGTGCCAGCAGCCGTACGCCGACAGGAACAGATACGCAGTATTTT.

This clonotype came up a few times. This chain connects TRBV30 to TRBJ1-5; no clear D. Trimming took 0 bases from V and 2 from J, leaving 5 bases between them. Germline assignment: CDR1 GTSNPN and CDR2 SVGIG (reference sequence). The CDR3 runs 13 residues. CDR3 residues: CAWSVNRNQPQHF. CDR3 coding DNA: TGTGCCTGGAGTGTTAACCGCAATCAGCCCCAGCATTTT.

There are a few counts of this clonotype. The rearrangement joins TRBV7-6 to TRBJ2-4, with TRBD2 identical over 10 bases. Near its end, the DNA agrees better with TRBJ2-5, so the J call may be wrong. The V gene's germline CDR1 is SGHVS and CDR2 FNYEAQ. This CDR3 is built from 15 residues. The CDR3 DNA reads TGTGCCAGCAGCCCGGGACTAGCGAGTGTGAAGACCCAGTACTTC. It yields the protein CASSPGLASVKTQYF.

The V call is TRBV4-2, the J call TRBJ2-3; TRBD1 might be the D (5 bases). Trimming shortened V by 0 bases and J by 4 bases, and 14 bases separated the two germline ends. The CDR3 is 16 amino acids. Germline V gene data show CDR1 as LGHNA and CDR2 as YNFKEQ. CDR3 region: CASSQEGDWGPDTQYF. The CDR3 DNA reads TGTGCCAGCAGCCAAGAAGGTGATTGGGGCCCAGATACGCAGTATTTT.

This clonotype has more than one count but fewer than ten. The CDR3 region is CASSFIRDRSSYEQYF. The CDR3 DNA reads as TGTGCCAGCAGTTTTATCCGGGACAGGAGCTCCTACGAGCAGTACTTC. This sequence joins TRBV6-6 and TRBJ2-7; 8 bases map to TRBD1. V was clipped by 4 bases and J by 0 bases; unmatched bases: 8. From germline, CDR1 is MNHNY and CDR2 SVGAGI (reference sequence). The length of the CDR3 is 16 residues.

A few counts support this clonotype. The chain is built from TRBV29-1 and TRBJ2-5; the D call may be TRBD1 or TRBD2 (5 bases each). In germline, CDR1 is SQVTM, CDR2 ANQGSEA. V lost 5 bases to trimming and J lost 0 bases, with 10 bases between them. This CDR3 spans 13 amino acids. The CDR3 spells CSVTGTNQETQYF. The DNA of the CDR3 is TGCAGCGTTACCGGGACCAACCAAGAGACCCAGTACTTC.

Comments on this clonotype: This may arise from a read error, as a much more abundant clone is one base away. This chain joins TRBV7-9 and TRBJ2-6, with a weak D call TRBD2 (6 bases). The CDR3 spans 17 residues. Germline CDR1 reads SEHNR; CDR2 reads FQNEAQ (reference sequence). The CDR3 loop reads CVSSWGLDKTGANVLTF. The CDR3 region has the DNA TGTGTCAGCAGCTGGGGACTCGATAAGACTGGGGCCAACGTCCTGACTTTC.

The chain employs TRBV11-2 and TRBJ2-1; D is possibly TRBD1 or TRBD2 (6 bases each). This CDR3 spans 19 amino acids. With 5 bases removed from V and 4 bases from J, the gap between germline ends came to 27 bases. From germline, CDR1 is SGHAT and CDR2 FQNNGV. The DNA for the CDR3 is TGTGCCAGCAGCCCCCCCTGGGCCCCGAGGGGGGAGAAGTACAATGAGCAGTTCTTC. Amino acids: CASSPPWAPRGEKYNEQFF.

The chain links TRBV4-3 to TRBJ1-1; tentative D call: TRBD1 (6 bases). V was pared by 1 base and J by 1 base, with 19 bases between. Germline V gene sequence: CDR1 LGHNA, CDR2 YSLEER. The CDR3 spans 18 residues. The CDR3: CASSQGQAVRSRNTEAFF. The DNA for the CDR3 is TGCGCCAGCAGCCAAGGACAGGCTGTGAGGAGTCGGAACACTGAAGCTTTCTTT.